This TCR beta chain appears in the sequencing data of a study of vaccination effects on CD4 cells after COVID-19. Study summary: A median of 72 days separated the second dose and sampling.

Study conclusions and caveats: After vaccination, at late timepoints, clones induced by infection and by vaccine contracted markedly.

Viral peptide pools were used in the ViraFEST assay to expand antigen-specific CD4+ T cells, and sequencing came afterward. Researchers isolated CD4+ T cells once approximately ten days of culture had elapsed. Each participant was given two doses of one vaccine (BNT162b2 or mRNA-1273). Vaccinated recipients, who were negative for nucleocapsid antibodies, had no history of SARS-CoV-2 infection. In culture with 9.5 to 10 IU/ml IL-2 and about 9.7 ug/ml peptides, PBMC were grown at two million per well. TCRdb's table, derived via immunoSEQ multiplex PCR, lists solely in-frame clones and lacks some. The sample includes about 59,000 clones, about 78% of them seen just once. Germline V gene lookup returns CDR1 MNHEY and CDR2 SVGAGI. V gave up 2 bases and J gave up 0 bases, with 6 bases separating them. The CDR3 has 14 residues. As for this clone: As yet, its antigen is unknown.

This TCR derives from a human donor who received a COVID-19 vaccine. Sequences were derived from CD4+ T cells from PBMCs cultured with HCoV-OC43 spike peptides, sampled after COVID-19 vaccination. This sample's subset: HCoV-OC43 spike overlapping peptide pool stimulation. The chain couples TRBV6-5 to TRBJ2-3; either TRBD1 or TRBD2 may fit D (5 bases each). CDR3 nucleotides: TGTGCCAGCAGTTACAGGGACAGCACAGATACGCAGTATTTT. Its translation: CASSYRDSTDTQYF.